This passage covers 10 T cell receptor beta chains from one sample sequenced in a study of technical replicates of blood from several donors. Produced via immunoSEQ multiplex PCR; TCRdb's table is partial and in-frame only. The top ten clones hold less than 0.5% of a sample with fewer than 100,000 clones, about nine tenths of them seen once. Material: T cells isolated from PBMCs. Every receptor here comes from a human donor in good health.

The genes are TRBV11-2 and TRBJ2-6; no clear D gene. V was trimmed by 2 bases and J by 1 base, leaving 6 bases between them. Germline assignment: CDR1 SGHAT and CDR2 FQNNGV. The CDR3 covers 15 residues. CDR3 sequence (DNA): TGTGCCAGCAGCTTATTCAAATCTGGGGCCAACGTCCTGACTTTC. Amino acid sequence: CASSLFKSGANVLTF.

This chain uses TRBV20-1 with TRBJ2-5; D is uncertain. CDR1 and CDR2 from the germline V gene are DFQATT and SNEGSKA (reference sequence). The CDR3 spans 11 residues. V lost 5 bases to trimming and J lost 3 bases, with 7 bases between them. CDR3 sequence: CSASAEETQYF. CDR3 DNA sequence: TGCAGTGCTTCGGCGGAAGAGACCCAGTACTTC.

The chain carries TRBV9 and TRBJ1-2; 10 bases are shared with TRBD1. The CDR3 runs 15 residues. The germline gives CDR1 SGDLS, CDR2 YYNGEE. V trimming: 3 bases; J trimming: 8 bases; junction bases outside the gene matches: 10. The CDR3 DNA is TGTGCCAGCAGCGATGAGACAGGGGGCTACCGGGGCTACACCTTC. It encodes CASSDETGGYRGYTF.

This clone was recorded only once. For the CDR3, the DNA is TGTGCCAGCAGTTTCGAGAGGGCAGGGGAGCTGTTTTTT. This codes for CASSFERAGELFF. The rearrangement uses TRBV27 and TRBJ2-2; TRBD2 might be the D (5 bases). Per the germline V gene, CDR1 is MNHEY and CDR2 is SMNVEV (reference sequence). CDR3 length: 13 residues. Trimming shortened V by 3 bases and J by 8 bases, and 10 bases separated the two germline ends.

The chain recombines TRBV7-2 with TRBJ2-2; 7 bases align to TRBD1. The germline gives CDR1 SGHTA, CDR2 FQGNSA. The CDR3 covers 16 residues. V was clipped by 5 bases and J by 3 bases; unmatched bases: 9. The CDR3: CASSRSGQVYTGELFF. In nucleotides, the CDR3 is TGTGCCAGCAGCCGCTCCGGACAGGTTTACACCGGGGAGCTGTTTTTT. The variable domain in full, completed from reference TRBV7-2 and TRBJ2-2, reads GAGVSQSPSNKVTEKGKDVELRCDPISGHTALYWYRQSLGQGLEFLIYFQGNSAPDKSGLPSDRFSAERTGGSVSTLTIQRTQQEDSAVYLCASSRSGQVYTGELFFGEGSRLTVL.

This sequence joins TRBV4-1 and TRBJ1-2, with 7 bases lining up with TRBD1. J lost 1 base, V lost 4 bases, and 12 bases had no gene match. The CDR3 sequence is 17 residues long. The germline CDR1 and CDR2 sequences are MGHRA and YSYEKL. CDR3 region: CASSLLEPGQINYGYTF. The DNA for the CDR3 is TGCGCCAGCAGCCTTCTTGAACCGGGACAGATTAACTATGGCTACACCTTC.

The V and J genes are TRBV4-3 and TRBJ2-3, with TRBD2 identical over 7 bases. V gave up 1 base and J gave up 1 base; unmatched junction bases: 8. CDR3 length: 17 amino acids. The V gene's germline CDR1 is LGHNA and CDR2 YSLEER. The CDR3 here is CASSQVLASGRTDTQYF. DNA for the CDR3: TGCGCCAGCAGCCAAGTCCTAGCTAGCGGACGCACAGATACGCAGTATTTT.

The chain carries TRBV25-1 and TRBJ2-2; 7 bases are a match to TRBD2. With 5 bases clipped from V and 1 base from J, the junction kept 10 bases outside the gene matches. Germline CDR1 and CDR2: MGHDK and SYGVNS. CDR3 size: 17 residues. Here the CDR3 reads CASSPNLWGGNTGELFF. In DNA form, the CDR3 reads TGTGCCAGCAGTCCGAATCTGTGGGGGGGGAACACCGGGGAGCTGTTTTTT.

The chain links TRBV12-5 to TRBJ2-2; D gene uncertain. Germline assignment: CDR1 LGHNT and CDR2 FRNRAP. V was shortened by 4 bases and J by 6 bases, with 6 bases between the two germline ends. The CDR3 contains 12 residues. The CDR3 reads CASGSAAGELFF. CDR3 nucleotide sequence: TGTGCTAGTGGTTCTGCGGCCGGGGAGCTGTTTTTT. The full variable domain, with the rest looked up from reference TRBV12-5 and TRBJ2-2, is DARVTQTPRHKVTEMGQEVTMRCQPILGHNTVFWYRQTMMQGLELLAYFRNRAPLDDSGMPKDRFSAEMPDATLATLKIQPSEPRDSAVYFCASGSAAGELFFGEGSRLTVL.

This chain joins TRBV9 and TRBJ2-1, with 8 bases matching TRBD1. V shed 3 bases, J shed 4 bases, and the junction held 6 bases outside the gene matches. CDR1 and CDR2 (germline): SGDLS, YYNGEE. This CDR3 spans 15 amino acids. The CDR3 sequence is CASSARDRSYNEQFF. The DNA for the CDR3 is TGTGCCAGCAGCGCCCGGGACAGGTCTTACAATGAGCAGTTCTTC.